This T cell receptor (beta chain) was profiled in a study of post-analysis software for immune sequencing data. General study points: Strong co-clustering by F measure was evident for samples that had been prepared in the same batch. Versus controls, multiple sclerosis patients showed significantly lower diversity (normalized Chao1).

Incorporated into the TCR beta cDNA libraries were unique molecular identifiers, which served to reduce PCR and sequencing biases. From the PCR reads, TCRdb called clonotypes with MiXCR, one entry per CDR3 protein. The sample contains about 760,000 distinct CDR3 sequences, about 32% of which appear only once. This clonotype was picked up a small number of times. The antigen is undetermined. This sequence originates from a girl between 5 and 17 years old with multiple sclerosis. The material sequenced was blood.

The DNA of the CDR3 is TGTGCCAGCAGCCCGGGGGGGAGAAGCACAGATACGCAGTATTTT. Its protein is CASSPGGRSTDTQYF. The rearrangement uses TRBV7-2 and TRBJ2-3; 8 positions agree with TRBD2. CDR1 and CDR2 (germline): SGHTA, FQGNSA. The length of the CDR3 is 15 residues. V lost 5 bases and J lost 0; bases outside the gene matches: 4.